Given below is one T cell receptor beta chain in context. The sample belongs to a study of blood T cell repertoires in COVID-19. Study at large: Nucleic acid was either cDNA or gDNA, and it came from T cells, B-cell-depleted T cells, or PBMCs.

Assay used: immunoSEQ multiplex PCR; TCRdb lists only in-frame clones, some missing. The sample shows around 150,000 clones, 84% of them seen only once. Cohorts were determined from participant-reported clinical history. CDR1 is LNHDA, CDR2 SQIVND, per germline (reference sequence). Trimming pared 3 bases from V and 6 bases from J, leaving 14 bases between. The CDR3 has 15 residues. This receptor was taken from a man aged 45 to 65 who had recovered from COVID-19. What was sequenced was PBMCs or T cells enriched from blood (not recorded which). This sequence joins TRBV19 and TRBJ2-2, with a possible D match to TRBD1 (6 bases). CDR3 nucleotides: TGTGCCAGTAGTATGGGGTCAGGGGCCGCCGGGGAGCTGTTTTTT. It yields the protein CASSMGSGAAGELFF.